These T cell receptor beta chains were read from a single sample in a study of tumor and adjacent non-tumor tissue in lung cancer. TCRdb redid the calling of the multiplex PCR reads with MiXCR, one entry per CDR3 protein. The table has under 45,000 distinct CDR3 sequences, roughly 60% seen once; the top ten hold 45%. Sequences were obtained from distant non-tumor lung tissue. These TCRs come from a man aged 50-60 years with non-small cell lung cancer. The CDR3 runs from the conserved cysteine through the conserved F or W. Each record gives: D gene, J gene, V gene, clone size, CDR3 DNA, CDR3 protein. A D gene is named only where the DNA matches it firmly. The size entry is marked missing in some rows and otherwise reads once, few, many or a size class.

TRBD2 TRBJ2-1 TRBV30 once TGTGCCTGGAGTGCTGCTTGCGGGGGGGCTCGCAATGAGCAGTTCTTC CAWSAACGGARNEQFF
- TRBJ2-1 TRBV9 few TGTGCCAGCAGCGTAGGTGGGGGGCCTAGTGAGCAGTTCTTC CASSVGGGPSEQFF
- TRBJ2-3 TRBV12-3/TRBV12-4 once TGTACCAGCAGTTCTGGGGTGGATACGCAGTATTTT CTSSSGVDTQYF
- TRBJ1-5 TRBV6-1 once TGTGCCAGCAAGGCAGAAAGCAATCATCCCCAGCATTTT CASKAESNHPQHF
- TRBJ1-3 TRBV10-3 - TGTGCCATCACCCGGGACTCTATCTCTGGAAACGCCATATATTTT CAITRDSISGNAIYF
- TRBJ1-2 TRBV29-1 - TGCAGCGTTGAGTCCGGAGGTCAGACTAGGAAATGGGACTACGCCTTC CSVESGGQTRKWDYAF
- TRBJ2-3 TRBV28 - TGTGCCAGTAGTTTAATTCATGGGAGCACAGATACGCAGTATTTT CASSLIHGSTDTQYF
- TRBJ1-2 TRBV5-6 - TGTGCCTGCAGTAGGGGGGACTATGGCTACACCTTC CACSRGDYGYTF
- TRBJ1-1 TRBV4-2 - TGTGCCAGTAGCCAAGAGCGCTACCACAATGAAGCTTTCTTT CASSQERYHNEAFF
- TRBJ1-2 TRBV6-6 many TGTGCCAGCAGTTTCCAGGGCAGTAACTATGGCTACACCTTC CASSFQGSNYGYTF
- TRBJ2-7 TRBV6-2/TRBV6-3 many TGTGCCAGCAGCCGACCCCTCGAGCAGTACTTC CASSRPLEQYF
- TRBJ2-6 TRBV4-1 few TGCGACTGCAGCCGACAGACGGTCTCTGGGGCCAACGTCCTGGCTTTC CDCSRQTVSGANVLAF
- TRBJ1-5 TRBV30 many TGTGCCTGGAGTGTAGGGTTTCAGCCCCAGCATTTT CAWSVGFQPQHF
TRBD2 TRBJ2-1 TRBV11-2 - TGCGCCAGCACCAAGATGGGGACTAGCGGGATCAATGAGCAGTTCTTC CASTKMGTSGINEQFF
- TRBJ2-5 TRBV20-1 - TGCAGTGCGCGGGACTTGGAGACCCAGTACTTC CSARDLETQYF
TRBD1 TRBJ2-6 TRBV11-1 - TGTGCCAGCAGGGAAGACAGGGGGTTGAGCTCTGAGGCCAACGTCCTGACTTTC CASREDRGLSSEANVLTF
- TRBJ2-4 TRBV30 many TGTGCCTGGGGGGGGCAGGGAAGAGGCATTCAGTACTTC CAWGGQGRGIQYF
- TRBJ1-2 TRBV5-1 - TGCGCCAGCAGCTTGGAGACCGGCGGTGGCTACACCTTC CASSLETGGGYTF
- TRBJ2-3 TRBV11-2 - TGTGCCAGCAGCCTTGCTAGCGAGGGGCGCACAAATACGCAGTATTTT CASSLASEGRTNTQYF
- TRBJ1-1 TRBV12-3/TRBV12-4 - TGTGTCAGCACCTGGGCAGACAACACTGAAGCTTTCTTT CVSTWADNTEAFF
- TRBJ2-7 TRBV12-3/TRBV12-4 few TGTGCCAGCAGTTTAGTATGGCCAGGGGTCGAGCAGTACTTC CASSLVWPGVEQYF
- TRBJ1-2 TRBV5-5 many TGTGCCAGCAGCTTGGCCCCCGGGGAATATGGTGGCTACACCTTC CASSLAPGEYGGYTF
- TRBJ1-3 TRBV28 many TGTGCCAGCAGTTTATGGGGCGCCGGAAACACCATATATTTT CASSLWGAGNTIYF
TRBD1 TRBJ1-6 TRBV6-5 - TGTGCCAGCACTGCAGCCTGGGACAGGGTACGTCCCCTCCACTTC CASTAAWDRVRPLHF
- TRBJ2-5 TRBV10-2 once TGCGCCAGCAGACTTTCGAGAGTGCAAGAGGACCAGTACTTC CASRLSRVQEDQYF
- TRBJ2-3 TRBV12-3/TRBV12-4 - TGTGCCTGTAACCAAAGGGCATCCCCTACAGATACGCAGTATTTT CACNQRASPTDTQYF
- TRBJ2-1 TRBV29-1 - TGCAGCGCCGAAGATACAGGCCGCGGGGATGAACAGTTCTTC CSAEDTGRGDEQFF
- TRBJ1-6 TRBV4-1 many TGCGCCAGCAGTTTAGGGGCGGTAATAAATTCACCCCTCCACTTT CASSLGAVINSPLHF
- TRBJ1-6 TRBV4-2 - TGTGCCAGTAGCCAAGAGGGGGGTAATTCACACCTCTACTTT CASSQEGGNSHLYF